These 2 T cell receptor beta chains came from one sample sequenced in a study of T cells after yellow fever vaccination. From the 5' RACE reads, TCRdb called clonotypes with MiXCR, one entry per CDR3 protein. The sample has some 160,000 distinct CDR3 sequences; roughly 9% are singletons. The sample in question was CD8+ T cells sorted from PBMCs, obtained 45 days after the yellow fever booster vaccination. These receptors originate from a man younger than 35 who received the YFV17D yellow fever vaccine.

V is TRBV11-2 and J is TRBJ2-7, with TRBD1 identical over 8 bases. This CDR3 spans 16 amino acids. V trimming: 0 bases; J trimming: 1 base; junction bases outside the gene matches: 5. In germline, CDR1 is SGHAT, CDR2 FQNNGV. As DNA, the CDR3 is TGTGCCAGCAGCTTAGATTCAGGGGGCTCTTCCTACGAGCAGTACGTC. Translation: CASSLDSGGSSYEQYV.

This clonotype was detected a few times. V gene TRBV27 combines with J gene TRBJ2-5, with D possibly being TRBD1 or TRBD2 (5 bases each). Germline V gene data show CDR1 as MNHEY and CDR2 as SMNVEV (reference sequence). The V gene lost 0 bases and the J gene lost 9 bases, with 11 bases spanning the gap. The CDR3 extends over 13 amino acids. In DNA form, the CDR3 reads TGTGCCAGCAGTTTATCGGACTTGGGGCCCCAGTACTTC. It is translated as CASSLSDLGPQYF.